The next 14 T cell receptor beta chains were all read from a single sample in a study of blood T cell repertoires in COVID-19. Data came from immunoSEQ multiplex PCR; TCRdb stores just in-frame clones and leaves some out. The sample holds 13,000 to 15,000 clones, over 75% seen once. The sample comprised peripheral blood. The receptors come from a human donor in a cohort sampled during active COVID-19.

This chain joins TRBV5-4 and TRBJ2-1, with 9 bases identical to TRBD1. CDR1 SGHNT and CDR2 YYREEE come from the germline V gene (reference sequence). The J segment lost 7 bases and the V segment lost 3 bases, leaving 2 bases of the junction unmatched. The CDR3 is 13 residues long. The CDR3 coding sequence is TGTGCCAGCAGCTGGACAGGGGAGAATGAGCAGTTCTTC. This encodes CASSWTGENEQFF.

This clone was observed a single time. The chain joins TRBV29-1 to TRBJ2-1; TRBD1 matches 7 bases. V lost 4 bases to trimming and J lost 7 bases; unmatched junction nucleotides: 13. In germline, CDR1 is SQVTM, CDR2 ANQGSEA. The CDR3 is 15 amino acids. The CDR3 loop reads CSVARDSGFNNEQFF. In DNA, the CDR3 is TGCAGCGTTGCCCGGGACAGTGGGTTCAATAATGAGCAGTTCTTC.

The J gene is TRBJ1-1, the V gene TRBV28; 7 bases align to TRBD1. This CDR3 region has 14 residues. V gave up 6 bases and J gave up 10 bases; unmatched junction bases: 14. CDR1 and CDR2 from the germline V gene are MDHEN and SYDVKM. CDR3 region: CASSQTDRDGGAFF. CDR3 in DNA: TGTGCCAGCAGCCAAACAGACAGGGATGGAGGAGCTTTCTTT.

V gene TRBV10-3 combines with J gene TRBJ2-7; 8 bases are a match to TRBD1. V was clipped by 11 bases and J by 5 bases; unmatched bases: 11. CDR1 is ENHRY and CDR2 is SYGVKD in the germline V gene. There are 13 residues in the CDR3. The CDR3 coding sequence is TGTGCCGCCTGGGACAGGTTGGCCCACGAGCAGTACTTC. Translated: CAAWDRLAHEQYF.

This chain uses TRBV30 with TRBJ2-2; D possibly corresponds to TRBD2 (5 bases). Germline lookup yields CDR1 GTSNPN and CDR2 SVGIG (reference sequence). Deletions cut 1 base from V and 6 bases from J, with 15 bases between. The CDR3 sequence is 15 residues long. The DNA of the CDR3 is TGTGCCTGGAGTGCCACTAGTATTAGCGCCGGGGAGCTGTTTTTT. Translating it yields CAWSATSISAGELFF.

The chain carries TRBV19 and TRBJ1-5, with 10 nucleotides matching TRBD1. The ends lost 5 bases at V and 6 bases at J; junction bases unmatched: 4. The CDR3 sequence is 14 residues long. CDR1 is LNHDA and CDR2 is SQIVND in the germline V gene (reference sequence). As DNA, the CDR3 is TGTGCCAGTAGTGGCGACAGGGGGCTTCAGCCCCAGCATTTT. Translated: CASSGDRGLQPQHF.

V and J are TRBV7-9 and TRBJ1-6; no firm D call. V was trimmed by 1 base and J by 10 bases, leaving 8 bases between them. Germline assignment: CDR1 SEHNR and CDR2 FQNEAQ (reference sequence). CDR3 length: 13 residues. CDR3 nucleotide sequence: TGTGCCAGCAGCTTAGGTCCCAGGTCACCCCTCCACTTT. It yields the protein CASSLGPRSPLHF.

As concerns this clone: This sample also contains other DNA sequences that code for the same CDR3. The genes are TRBV19 and TRBJ1-1, with TRBD1 matching over 11 bases. The CDR3 extends over 15 amino acids. Germline V gives CDR1 LNHDA, CDR2 SQIVND (reference sequence). V was pared by 3 bases and J by 4 bases, with 4 bases of the junction left unmatched. The CDR3 region has the DNA TGTGCCAGTAGTATCGGGACAGGGGGTCGCACTGAAGCTTTCTTT. Residues: CASSIGTGGRTEAFF.

The V call is TRBV27, the J call TRBJ2-7; TRBD1 is a possible D gene (7 bases). CDR3 length equals 15 residues. Germline V gene data show CDR1 as MNHEY and CDR2 as SMNVEV (reference sequence). V was pared by 8 bases and J by 3 bases, with 20 bases between. The CDR3 DNA reads as TGTGCCAGCTGGGACTCGGGACAGAGTGACTACGAGCAGTACTTC. It yields the protein CASWDSGQSDYEQYF.

This clone was seen a single time. The V call is TRBV12-2, the J call TRBJ2-7; the table's D call of TRBD1 was not tested on the DNA. TRBV12-2 is a pseudogene segment. The CDR3 is 19 residues long. The CDR3 reads CASRLKDLVGGTLTYEQYF. The CDR3 coding sequence is TGTGCAAGTCGCTTAAAGGACCTAGTAGGGGGAACCTTAACCTACGAGCAGTACTTC.

The CDR3 DNA reads as TGCGCCAGCAGCCAAGATTGGAGGTCAGATACGCAGTATTTT. Protein product: CASSQDWRSDTQYF. The J gene is TRBJ2-3, the V gene TRBV4-3; D might be TRBD2 (5 bases). Trimming removed 0 bases at V and 4 bases at J, with 8 bases between. This CDR3 is built from 14 residues. CDR1 and CDR2 from the germline V gene are LGHNA and YSLEER.

This clone occurred once. The chain combines TRBV20-1 with TRBJ1-2, with TRBD1 identical over 7 bases. The CDR3 has 11 amino acids. V shed 4 bases and J 8 bases; nucleotides not matched to a gene: 4. CDR1 and CDR2 from the germline V gene are DFQATT and SNEGSKA (reference sequence). CDR3 nucleotides: TGCAGTGCTACCCGGGACAGAGGCTACACCTTC. The encoded protein is CSATRDRGYTF.

The CDR3 here is CASSAQGRNGYTF. CDR3 sequence (DNA): TGTGCCAGCAGCGCACAGGGGAGGAATGGCTACACCTTC. The chain combines TRBV28 with TRBJ1-2, with 7 bases that match TRBD1. Germline V gives CDR1 MDHEN, CDR2 SYDVKM. J was trimmed by 6 bases and V by 6 bases; bases with no gene match: 7. The CDR3 sequence is 13 residues long.

In DNA, the CDR3 is TGTGCCAGCAGCTTACGGACTAGCGGGTACACAGATACGCAGTATTTT. Translation: CASSLRTSGYTDTQYF. The V call is TRBV3-1 (or the pseudogene TRBV3-2), the J call TRBJ2-3; 11 positions agree with TRBD2. The CDR3 is made up of 16 amino acids. The V gene end was trimmed by 5 bases and the J gene end by 2 bases; junction bases not matched to a gene: 6. Germline-derived CDR1 and CDR2 are LGHDT and YNNKEL (reference sequence).